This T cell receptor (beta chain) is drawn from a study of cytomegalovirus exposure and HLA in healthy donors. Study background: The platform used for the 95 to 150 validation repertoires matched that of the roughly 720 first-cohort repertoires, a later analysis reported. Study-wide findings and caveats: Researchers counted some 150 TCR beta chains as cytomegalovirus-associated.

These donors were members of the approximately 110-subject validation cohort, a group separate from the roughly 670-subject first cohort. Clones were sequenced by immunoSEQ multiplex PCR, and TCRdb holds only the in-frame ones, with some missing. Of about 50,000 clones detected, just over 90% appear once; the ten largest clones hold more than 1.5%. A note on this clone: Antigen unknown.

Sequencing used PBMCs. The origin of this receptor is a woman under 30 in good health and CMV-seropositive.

The CDR3 DNA reads as TGTGCCAGTGGGGACATCGATGAGACCCAGTACTTC. Its translation is CASGDIDETQYF. The chain is built from TRBV19 and TRBJ2-5; tentatively, D is TRBD1 (6 bases). The CDR3 has 12 residues. Trimming took 8 bases from V and 5 from J, leaving 12 bases between them. Germline values: CDR1 LNHDA, CDR2 SQIVND (reference sequence).